A single sample is the source of the 13 T cell receptor beta chains below, sequenced in a study of blood T cell repertoires in COVID-19. Profiled with immunoSEQ multiplex PCR; TCRdb holds only in-frame clones, not every one. The sample lists 95,000 to 120,000 clones, around 90% occurring once. Sequencing was carried out using peripheral blood. The receptors come from a human donor in a cohort sampled during active COVID-19.

The chain recombines TRBV25-1 with TRBJ1-5; TRBD1 agrees at 9 bases. This CDR3 has 15 residues. V shed 6 bases and J 0 bases; nucleotides not matched to a gene: 3. CDR1 MGHDK and CDR2 SYGVNS come from the germline V gene. The CDR3 loop reads CASSRDRDSNQPQHF. CDR3 bases: TGTGCCAGCAGCCGGGACAGGGATAGCAATCAGCCCCAGCATTTT.

The chain employs TRBV11-2 and TRBJ2-5, with D possibly matching TRBD1 (6 bases). The V end lost 0 bases, the J end lost 2 bases, and 13 bases lay between the germline ends. This CDR3 spans 16 amino acids. The germline V gene encodes CDR1 SGHAT and CDR2 FQNNGV. CDR3 nucleotide sequence: TGTGCCAGCAGCTTAGAGCAGGGGCCCATTCAAGAGACCCAGTACTTC. This translates into CASSLEQGPIQETQYF. Looking up the rest from reference TRBV11-2 and TRBJ2-5 gives the full variable domain: EAGVAQSPRYKIIEKRQSVAFWCNPISGHATLYWYQQILGQGPKLLIQFQNNGVVDDSQLPKDRFSAERLKGVDSTLKIQPAKLEDSAVYLCASSLEQGPIQETQYFGPGTRLLVL.

The V gene is TRBV6-5, the J gene TRBJ2-7, with 9 nucleotides matching TRBD1. Germline CDR1 is MNHEY and CDR2 is SVGAGI. Germline trimming cut 2 bases from V and 6 bases from J; bases unmatched to any gene: 5. The CDR3 length is 14 residues. CDR3: CASSYQGQGSEQYF. The CDR3, as DNA: TGTGCCAGCAGTTACCAGGGACAGGGTTCCGAGCAGTACTTC.

This clone appeared once. This rearrangement joins TRBV9 to TRBJ1-4; the D gene is possibly TRBD1 (6 bases). Trimming pared 4 bases from V and 0 bases from J, leaving 13 bases between. The V gene's germline CDR1 is SGDLS and CDR2 YYNGEE. The CDR3 is 16 residues long. The CDR3 coding sequence is TGTGCCAGCAGCCAAAACGGACAGCCAACTAATGAAAAACTGTTTTTT. Amino acids: CASSQNGQPTNEKLFF.

This clone was counted a few times. The genes are TRBV6-2 or TRBV6-3 and TRBJ2-1; TRBD2 matches 9 bases. Per the germline V gene, CDR1 is MNHEY and CDR2 is SVGEGT. Trimming at V came to 6 bases and at J to 1 base, leaving 13 bases not matched to a gene. The CDR3 consists of 18 residues. The CDR3 DNA sequence: TGTGCCAGCAGCTCTTTGGGGGGTAGCGGGAGATCCTACAATGAGCAGTTCTTC. This gives the protein CASSSLGGSGRSYNEQFF.

The chain uses TRBV10-2 and TRBJ2-7, with D hard to call. This CDR3 has 12 residues. Germline loops: CDR1 WSHSY, CDR2 SAAADI. Trimming removed 4 bases from V and 3 bases from J, with 7 bases in between. The CDR3: CASSATHYEQYF. As DNA, the CDR3 is TGCGCCAGCAGTGCTACCCACTACGAGCAGTACTTC.

The V gene is TRBV29-1, the J gene TRBJ1-3, with D possibly being TRBD1 (5 bases). The CDR3 runs to 13 residues. V lost 4 bases and J 4 bases, leaving 11 bases between the germline ends. Germline values: CDR1 SQVTM, CDR2 ANQGSEA. In nucleotides, the CDR3 is TGCAGCGTTGGGGGGGGAGCGGGAAACACCATATATTTT. Translated, it gives CSVGGGAGNTIYF.

The V gene is TRBV7-9, the J gene TRBJ2-5; tentative D call: TRBD1 (5 bases). The V end lost 7 bases, the J end lost 4 bases, and 22 bases lay between the germline ends. Germline V gene sequence: CDR1 SEHNR, CDR2 FQNEAQ (reference sequence). The CDR3 has 16 residues. The CDR3 DNA follows: TGTGCCAGCATCTCCTGGGAAAGGGGTGTTAGAGAGACCCAGTACTTC. This sequence encodes CASISWERGVRETQYF. The full variable domain, rest sourced from reference TRBV7-9 and TRBJ2-5, is DTGVSQNPRHKITKRGQNVTFRCDPISEHNRLYWYRQTLGQGPEFLTYFQNEAQLEKSRLLSDRFSAERPKGSFSTLEIQRTEQGDSAMYLCASISWERGVRETQYFGPGTRLLVL.

CDR3 protein: CASSLWTGGSKDTQYF. The DNA for the CDR3 is TGTGCCAGCAGCCTATGGACAGGGGGCAGTAAGGATACGCAGTATTTT. This chain connects TRBV5-5 to TRBJ2-3, with 11 bases that match TRBD1. This CDR3 region has 16 residues. Trimming took 4 bases from V and 6 from J; bases not matched to a gene: 10. Germline assignment: CDR1 SGHKS and CDR2 YYEKEE (reference sequence).

CDR3 protein: CASSFGQGRTLQETQYF. The CDR3 DNA sequence: TGCGCCAGCAGCTTTGGACAGGGACGAACTTTACAAGAGACCCAGTACTTC. The chain carries TRBV5-1 and TRBJ2-5; 8 bases match TRBD1. The V and J ends lost 2 bases and 2 bases, in that order; junction bases with no gene match: 11. Germline values: CDR1 SGHRS, CDR2 YFSETQ. The CDR3 is made up of 17 amino acids.

The chain uses TRBV7-9 and TRBJ1-1; maybe TRBD1 (6 bases). CDR3 length: 11 residues. The germline V and J ends were trimmed by 6 bases and 7 bases, with 9 bases remaining between them. CDR1 is SEHNR and CDR2 is FQNEAQ in the germline V gene (reference sequence). The CDR3 DNA follows: TGTGCCAGCAGGGGGGCAGGTGAAGCTTTCTTT. Translated, it gives CASRGAGEAFF.

V is TRBV6-5 and J is TRBJ2-1, with 10 bases fitting TRBD2. V shed 2 bases, J shed 5 bases, and the junction held 3 bases outside the gene matches. Germline lookup yields CDR1 MNHEY and CDR2 SVGAGI. The CDR3 loop spans 15 amino acids. The CDR3: CASSYGLAGDNEQFF. The CDR3 nucleotides read TGTGCCAGCAGTTACGGCCTAGCGGGGGACAATGAGCAGTTCTTC.

The chain is built from TRBV6-2 or TRBV6-3 and TRBJ2-7; D gene uncertain. The CDR3 spans 13 residues. Germline values: CDR1 MNHEY, CDR2 SVGEGT. V lost 4 bases, J lost 0 bases, and 7 bases lay in between. This CDR3 reads CASSSGFSYEQYF. In DNA, the CDR3 is TGTGCCAGCAGTTCGGGTTTCTCCTACGAGCAGTACTTC.